The sequence of this T cell receptor (beta chain) was determined in a study of blood T cell repertoires in COVID-19. Whole-study context: Collection of acute and convalescent COVID-19 samples took place in the United States, Italy and Spain.

Germline V gene data show CDR1 as DFQATT and CDR2 as SNEGSKA (reference sequence). The CDR3 spans 13 residues. The germline V and J ends were trimmed by 3 bases and 4 bases, with 10 bases remaining between them. Authors' processing steps: Estimated nucleated cell counts came from reference gene primer amplification. The assay was immunoSEQ multiplex PCR, and TCRdb's table has in-frame clones only and misses some. V, J and clone size reflect that table, while D and trimming were determined from the DNA. Here the sample spans approximately 200,000 clones, approximately 86% being singletons. This receptor was obtained from a man aged 70-80 years with active or convalescent COVID-19. The rearrangement joins TRBV20-1 to TRBJ1-3; TRBD1 is a possible D gene (6 bases). Source material: peripheral blood. The CDR3 loop reads CSASYGQGNTIYF. In nucleotides, the CDR3 is TGCAGTGCTAGTTATGGACAGGGAAACACCATATATTTT.